This T cell receptor beta chain was captured by sequencing in a study of sequential checkpoint blockade in melanoma. Treatment indicated: randomized to nivolumab then ipilimumab (arm A) or the reverse (arm B). Germline V gene data show CDR1 as SGHRS and CDR2 as YFSETQ. The J segment lost 0 bases and the V segment lost 0 bases, leaving 2 bases of the junction unmatched. There are 15 residues in the CDR3. This clone appeared a few times. TCRdb keeps only in-frame clones here, not all; method: immunoSEQ multiplex PCR. The table records around 9,800 clones, around 24% of them present only once. This receptor was obtained from a human donor with melanoma. The chain links TRBV5-1 to TRBJ1-2, with 7 bases matching TRBD1. This specimen consisted of tumor tissue (inferred from file names), obtained from a patient given nivolumab and ipilimumab in sequence. The CDR3 DNA reads as TGCGCCAGCAGCTTGGGAGGGGGCTCTAACTATGGCTACACCTTC. It codes for CASSLGGGSNYGYTF.